This T cell receptor (beta chain) was sequenced for a study of CD8 T cells in ankylosing spondylitis. CDR1 is SGHTA and CDR2 is FQGNSA in the germline V gene. Trimming shortened V by 1 base and J by 7 bases, and 16 bases separated the two germline ends. There are 15 residues in the CDR3. Study-wide points: CD8+ disease-linked clones were present at relatively low frequencies in blood. About 8 highly homologous variants formed a TCR beta motif that appeared characteristic of ankylosing spondylitis blood.

At least ten counts were recorded for this clonotype. Its specificity is unknown. Researchers built TCR beta libraries using quantitative 5'-RACE with molecular barcodes. TCRdb reanalysed the 5' RACE reads using MiXCR and keeps one entry per CDR3 protein. The data contain fewer than 550,000 distinct CDR3 sequences, approximately 5% of them singletons. J is TRBJ1-2 and V is TRBV7-2; D perhaps matches TRBD1 (6 bases). Sequenced: blood, either unsorted or a sorted T cell fraction (not recorded which). This clonotype was sampled from a male donor with ankylosing spondylitis. This chain's CDR3 is CASSLVDRGASGYTF. The CDR3 DNA is TGTGCCAGCAGCTTAGTGGATCGGGGGGCGAGTGGCTACACCTTC.